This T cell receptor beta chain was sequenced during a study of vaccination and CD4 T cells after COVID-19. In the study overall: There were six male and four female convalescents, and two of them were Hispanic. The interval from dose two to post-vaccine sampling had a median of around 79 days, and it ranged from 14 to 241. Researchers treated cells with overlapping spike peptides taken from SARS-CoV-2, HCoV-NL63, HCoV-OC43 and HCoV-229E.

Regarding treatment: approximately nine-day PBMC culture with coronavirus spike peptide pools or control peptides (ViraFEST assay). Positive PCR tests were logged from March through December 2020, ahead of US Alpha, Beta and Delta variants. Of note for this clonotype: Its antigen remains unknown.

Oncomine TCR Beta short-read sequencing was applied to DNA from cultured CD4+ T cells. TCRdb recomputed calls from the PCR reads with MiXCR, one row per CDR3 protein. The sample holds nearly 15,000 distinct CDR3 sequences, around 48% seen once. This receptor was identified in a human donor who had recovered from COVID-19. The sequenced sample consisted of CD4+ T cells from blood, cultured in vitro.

DNA of the CDR3: TGCAGTGCTAGTCGGGGGTTACTCTCCTACAATGAGCAGTTCTTC. This sequence encodes CSASRGLLSYNEQFF. This chain links TRBV20-1 with TRBJ2-1; tentatively, D is TRBD2 (6 bases). Trimming took off 3 bases at V and 0 bases at J, with 12 bases between the two ends. The CDR3 is 15 residues long. The V gene's germline CDR1 is DFQATT and CDR2 SNEGSKA (reference sequence).